The next 22 T cell receptor beta chains were all read from a single sample in a study of early T cells in non-severe SARS-CoV-2 infection (dated by TCRdb to the early 2020s). Libraries were constructed by 5' RACE. These reads were obtained on a NextSeq 500. In TCRdb, the public reads were trimmed at Q25 with fastp and aligned with MiXCR, with productive beta chains retained. Identical CDR3 protein sequences are pooled into one entry, listed with their most common genes and DNA. Recorded for this sample are tens of thousands of distinct CDR3 sequences; about 17% of them occurred a single time. Together, the top ten hold under 9% of the sample. Sequencing was performed on whole blood, taken at baseline. The receptors derive from an adult who was a healthcare worker with PCR-confirmed SARS-CoV-2 infection or an uninfected control (not recorded which).

The genes are TRBV6-9 and TRBJ1-3, with D unresolved. CDR1 MNHGY and CDR2 SVAAGI come from the germline V gene. Trimming stripped 2 bases from V and 0 bases from J, with 8 bases between. There are 15 residues in the CDR3. CDR3 loop: CASSYPSTSGNTIYF. Here the CDR3 DNA reads TGTGCCAGCAGTTATCCTTCCACCTCTGGAAACACCATATATTTT.

CDR3 in amino acids: CASRRGQNTQYF. The CDR3 DNA reads as TGTGCCAGCAGGAGGGGACAGAATACGCAGTATTTT. The V and J genes are TRBV6-5 and TRBJ2-3; 7 bases agree with TRBD1. V lost 6 bases, J lost 7 bases, and 4 bases stayed unmatched. Germline V gene lookup returns CDR1 MNHEY and CDR2 SVGAGI. The CDR3 runs 12 residues.

The chain joins TRBV5-6 to TRBJ1-2; 7 bases map to TRBD1. The germline gives CDR1 SGHDT, CDR2 YYEEEE. The CDR3 runs to 15 residues. Losses at the gene ends were 2 bases for V and 5 bases for J; bases not matched to a gene: 9. CDR3 bases: TGTGCCAGCAGCTTACGACAGGGACTCCCATATGGCTACACCTTC. This encodes CASSLRQGLPYGYTF.

This clonotype was seen just once. This chain connects TRBV6-1 to TRBJ2-1; D may be TRBD2 (6 bases). Germline CDR1 is MNHNS and CDR2 is SASEGT. V dropped 3 bases and J dropped 8 bases, with 14 bases sitting between them. CDR3 length: 14 amino acids. In nucleotides, the CDR3 is TGTGCCAGCAGTGATGGCGGGACTGTCTATGAGCAGTTCTTC. This codes for CASSDGGTVYEQFF.

This clonotype occurred many times. The rearrangement links TRBV7-8 to TRBJ1-4, with D unclear. The V end was cut by 8 bases, the J end by 4 bases, with 8 bases between. The CDR3 runs to 12 residues. Germline V gene lookup returns CDR1 SGHVS and CDR2 FQNEAQ. DNA of the CDR3: TGTGCCAGCTCTGGGTTTAATGAAAAACTGTTTTTT. Translation gives CASSGFNEKLFF.

This clonotype was recorded a few times. The rearrangement links TRBV14 to TRBJ1-1; D not certain. This CDR3 spans 15 amino acids. Trimming removed 0 bases at V and 6 bases at J, with 14 bases between. Germline V gene lookup returns CDR1 SGHDN and CDR2 FVKESK. The CDR3: CASSQDTGRFSEAFF. Here the CDR3 DNA reads TGTGCCAGCAGCCAAGACACCGGACGCTTCTCTGAAGCTTTCTTT.

This clonotype was recorded at least ten times. This rearrangement joins TRBV7-2 to TRBJ2-7, with D uncertain. V was shortened by 1 base and J by 1 base, with 11 bases between the two germline ends. Germline CDR1 reads SGHTA; CDR2 reads FQGNSA. This CDR3 is built from 15 residues. The CDR3 is CASSLVGPESYEQYF. Here the CDR3 DNA reads TGTGCCAGCAGCTTAGTAGGGCCCGAGTCCTACGAGCAGTACTTC.

J is TRBJ1-3 and V is TRBV10-1; no definite D call. CDR1 and CDR2 from the germline V gene are WNHNN and SYGVQD (reference sequence). The CDR3 is 14 amino acids. Between the trimmed V and J ends, which lost 4 bases and 0 bases, there was a span of 7 bases. The CDR3 DNA sequence: TGCGCCAGCAGTGCGACGACCTCTGGAAACACCATATATTTT. This gives the protein CASSATTSGNTIYF.

In DNA, the CDR3 is TGTGCCAGCAGCATGAGCGACAGGAACACTGAAGCTTTCTTT. It yields the protein CASSMSDRNTEAFF. This sequence joins TRBV3-1 and TRBJ1-1, with a tentative D call TRBD1 (5 bases). V shed 5 bases and J shed 1 base, with 11 bases lying between them. The germline V gene has CDR1 LGHDT and CDR2 YNNKEL (reference sequence). The CDR3 contains 14 residues. The entire variable domain, with the rest obtained from reference TRBV3-1 and TRBJ1-1, is as follows: DTAVSQTPKYLVTQMGNDKSIKCEQNLGHDTMYWYKQDSKKFLKIMFSYNNKELIINETVPNRFSPKSPDKAHLNLHINSLELGDSAVYFCASSMSDRNTEAFFGQGTRLTVV.

This clonotype has more than one count but fewer than ten. V is TRBV5-1 and J is TRBJ2-7; D not certain. The CDR3 is 13 amino acids. The V end was cut by 0 bases, the J end by 2 bases, with 6 bases between. CDR1 SGHRS and CDR2 YFSETQ come from the germline V gene. The CDR3 loop is CASSLDSTYEQYF. The CDR3 DNA is TGCGCCAGCAGCTTGGACAGCACCTACGAGCAGTACTTC.

This clonotype appeared many times. The chain couples TRBV5-1 to TRBJ2-3, with TRBD1 as a possible D gene (6 bases). CDR1 is SGHRS and CDR2 is YFSETQ in the germline V gene. The CDR3 has 15 amino acids. The germline V and J ends were trimmed by 2 bases and 0 bases, with 10 bases remaining between them. The CDR3 reads CASSFPGASTDTQYF. The CDR3 region has the DNA TGCGCCAGCAGCTTCCCAGGGGCCAGCACAGATACGCAGTATTTT.

Within the sample, this clonotype is medium-sized (0.01 to 0.1%). The chain joins TRBV7-2 to TRBJ2-1; 10 nucleotides line up with TRBD2. Germline V CDR1 and CDR2: SGHTA, FQGNSA. V lost 5 bases and J lost 1; bases outside the gene matches: 5. This CDR3 region has 16 residues. CDR3 DNA: TGTGCCAGCAGCAGCCGACTAGCGGGTTCCTACAATGAGCAGTTCTTC. It encodes CASSSRLAGSYNEQFF.

This clonotype was observed a handful of times. The chain carries TRBV18 and TRBJ2-3, with TRBD2 matching over 11 bases. V was pared by 6 bases and J by 0 bases, with 2 bases of the junction left unmatched. The CDR3 covers 15 residues. CDR1 is KGHSH, CDR2 LQKENI, per germline. CDR3 sequence: CASSRTSGSTDTQYF. CDR3 nucleotide sequence: TGTGCCAGCTCCCGGACTAGCGGGAGCACAGATACGCAGTATTTT.

V gene TRBV11-2 combines with J gene TRBJ2-7; D is possibly TRBD1 or TRBD2 (5 bases each). This CDR3 region has 14 residues. Germline CDR1 reads SGHAT; CDR2 reads FQNNGV. The germline V and J ends were trimmed by 4 bases and 4 bases, with 14 bases remaining between them. The CDR3 loop reads CASSYPGPLYEQYF. In nucleotides, the CDR3 is TGTGCCAGCAGCTACCCGGGACCTCTGTACGAGCAGTACTTC.

This chain joins TRBV20-1 and TRBJ1-5, with D maybe TRBD1 (5 bases). The germline gives CDR1 DFQATT, CDR2 SNEGSKA (reference sequence). Trimming removed 7 bases from V and 10 bases from J, with 17 bases in between. The CDR3 is made up of 12 amino acids. The CDR3 sequence: CSVGTARRPQHF. The CDR3 DNA sequence: TGCAGTGTCGGGACGGCTAGACGCCCCCAGCATTTT.

This chain connects TRBV7-9 to TRBJ2-2; D not certain. The germline gives CDR1 SEHNR, CDR2 FQNEAQ (reference sequence). The CDR3 is 13 residues long. Deletions cut 4 bases from V and 3 bases from J, with 6 bases between. The DNA for the CDR3 is TGTGCCAGCAGCTCCACCTACACCGGGGAGCTGTTTTTT. Translated, it gives CASSSTYTGELFF.

The rearrangement joins TRBV7-9 to TRBJ2-5; D uncertain. The CDR3 contains 11 residues. Trimming removed 6 bases from V and 4 bases from J, with 6 bases in between. CDR1 is SEHNR, CDR2 FQNEAQ, per germline (reference sequence). The CDR3 reads CASRAGETQYF. CDR3 DNA: TGTGCCAGCAGGGCCGGAGAGACCCAGTACTTC.

This clonotype has a count of ten or more. V gene TRBV18 combines with J gene TRBJ1-3; D call uncertain. Per the germline V gene, CDR1 is KGHSH and CDR2 is LQKENI. V was cut by 4 bases and J by 3 bases, with 7 bases left in between. The CDR3 loop spans 13 amino acids. CDR3 loop: CASSQAYGNTIYF. The CDR3 coding sequence is TGTGCCAGCTCACAGGCCTATGGAAACACCATATATTTT.

The rearrangement links TRBV7-9 to TRBJ1-3; D not certain. CDR1 and CDR2 (germline): SEHNR, FQNEAQ (reference sequence). Trimming left V 1 base short and J 7 bases short, with 2 bases between. The length of the CDR3 is 11 residues. CDR3 amino acids: CASSLVNTIYF. DNA of the CDR3: TGTGCCAGCAGCTTAGTTAACACCATATATTTT.

In its sample, this clonotype was seen a few times. CDR3 protein: CASSVDQSETQYF. In DNA form, the CDR3 reads TGTGCCAGCAGCGTAGATCAGAGTGAGACCCAGTACTTC. The V call is TRBV9, the J call TRBJ2-5; D gene ambiguous. CDR1 is SGDLS and CDR2 is YYNGEE in the germline V gene. The CDR3 consists of 13 residues. V was cut by 0 bases and J by 5 bases, with 8 bases left in between.

The chain is built from TRBV7-2 and TRBJ2-7; the D is unclear. V gave up 5 bases and J gave up 1 base, with 6 bases separating them. Per the germline V gene, CDR1 is SGHTA and CDR2 is FQGNSA. The CDR3 is 12 amino acids. The CDR3 nucleotides are TGTGCCAGCAGCAAGGTATCCTACGAGCAGTACTTC. It encodes CASSKVSYEQYF.

This clonotype was observed a handful of times. V is TRBV28 and J is TRBJ1-4; D may be TRBD1 (5 bases). Trimming removed 8 bases from V and 7 bases from J, with 32 bases in between. Germline assignment: CDR1 MDHEN and CDR2 SYDVKM. The CDR3 is 19 residues long. CDR3 loop: CASVPFPGRRAKGSEKLFF. In DNA form, the CDR3 reads TGTGCCAGCGTCCCCTTTCCGGGCAGGAGGGCCAAGGGGTCTGAAAAACTGTTTTTT.